This entry is about one TCR beta chain. The antigen is unknown. The CDR3 covers 16 residues. The germline V gene has CDR1 MGHDK and CDR2 SYGVNS. Losses at the gene ends were 2 bases for V and 5 bases for J; bases not matched to a gene: 6. The record originates from a study of cytomegalovirus exposure and HLA in healthy donors. Findings and caveats of the study: Later analysis identified several of the most significant clusters that appeared linked to common viral pathogens.

Each of the donors was a healthy bone marrow donor. In the PCR, 60 Vbeta and 13 Jbeta primers were used. Data came from immunoSEQ multiplex PCR; TCRdb stores just in-frame clones and leaves some out. The sample yields under 200,000 clones, approximately 70% seen once. Input material: PBMCs. The chain is built from TRBV25-1 and TRBJ2-1; 10 positions match TRBD1. The sequence was obtained from a woman between 40 and 50 years old in good health and CMV-seropositive. CDR3 coding DNA: TGTGCCAGCAGTGAAGGAGGGGGACAGGGGAACAATGAGCAGTTCTTC. Protein sequence: CASSEGGGQGNNEQFF.